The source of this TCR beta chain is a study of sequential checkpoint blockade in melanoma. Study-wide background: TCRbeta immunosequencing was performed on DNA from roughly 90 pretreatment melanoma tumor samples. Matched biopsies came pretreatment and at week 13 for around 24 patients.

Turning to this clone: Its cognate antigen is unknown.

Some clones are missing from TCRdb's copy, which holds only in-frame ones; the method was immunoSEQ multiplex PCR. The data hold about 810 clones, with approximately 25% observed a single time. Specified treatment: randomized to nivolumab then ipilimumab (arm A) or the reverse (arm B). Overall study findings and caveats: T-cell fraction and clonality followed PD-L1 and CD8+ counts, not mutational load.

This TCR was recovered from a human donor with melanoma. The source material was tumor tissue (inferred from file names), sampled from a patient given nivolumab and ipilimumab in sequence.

The CDR3 is CASSQDLPGSHNEQFF. CDR3 bases: TGCGCCAGCAGCCAAGATTTGCCAGGGTCCCACAATGAGCAGTTCTTC. The V and J genes are TRBV1 and TRBJ2-1; no DNA check was done on the table's D call, TRBD1. TRBV1 is described as a pseudogene. CDR3 size: 16 residues.